This T cell receptor (beta chain) emerged from a study of cytomegalovirus exposure and HLA in healthy donors. General study findings and limits: Using a false discovery rate of 0.05, a later analysis showed that 16,951 TCR beta sequences were associated with HLA alleles.

The primer mix had 60 Vbeta and 13 Jbeta primers. This table comes from immunoSEQ multiplex PCR, and its TCRdb copy is limited to in-frame clones, with some not included. Of 150,000 to 200,000 clones in the sample, around four fifths were seen once. Worth noting for this clone: What it binds is not known.

Between the trimmed V and J ends, which lost 4 bases and 0 bases, there was a span of 12 bases. CDR1 and CDR2 from the germline V gene are SEHNR and FQNEAQ (reference sequence). The CDR3 covers 15 residues. This clonotype was obtained from a man aged 45-60 years in good health and CMV-seropositive. Material for sequencing was PBMCs. The V call is TRBV7-9, the J call TRBJ2-5; D is possibly TRBD2 (6 bases). The CDR3 DNA sequence: TGTGCCAGCAGCTCCTCCGGGAGTGACCAAGAGACCCAGTACTTC. This gives the protein CASSSSGSDQETQYF.